This T cell receptor (beta chain) was sequenced in a study of T cells in Graves' hyperthyroidism and ophthalmopathy. Study context: Pretreatment peripheral blood was obtained at initial diagnosis.

The study defined stable Graves' hyperthyroidism as no ophthalmopathy progression within 18 months. Amplified regions were TCR beta CDR3 sequences from RNA transcripts. The study used the HTBI primer set for a first-round RT-PCR of the TCR CDR3. TCRdb passed the multiplex PCR reads through MiXCR, listing each CDR3 protein once. This sample has under 450,000 distinct CDR3 sequences; approximately 14% occur once, and the top ten carry approximately 7.5%. This clonotype was observed at least ten times. V was pared by 4 bases and J by 4 bases, with 10 bases of the junction left unmatched. This CDR3 contains 16 residues. CDR1 SGDLS and CDR2 YYNGEE come from the germline V gene.

The chain is built from TRBV9 and TRBJ2-5; 10 bases are a match to TRBD2. The source material was blood. The TCR sequence derives from a woman under 30 with Graves' hyperthyroidism. CDR3 nucleotide sequence: TGTGCCAGCAGCAAACCGGGACTAGCGCGGGGAGAGACCCAGTACTTC. Translation gives CASSKPGLARGETQYF.